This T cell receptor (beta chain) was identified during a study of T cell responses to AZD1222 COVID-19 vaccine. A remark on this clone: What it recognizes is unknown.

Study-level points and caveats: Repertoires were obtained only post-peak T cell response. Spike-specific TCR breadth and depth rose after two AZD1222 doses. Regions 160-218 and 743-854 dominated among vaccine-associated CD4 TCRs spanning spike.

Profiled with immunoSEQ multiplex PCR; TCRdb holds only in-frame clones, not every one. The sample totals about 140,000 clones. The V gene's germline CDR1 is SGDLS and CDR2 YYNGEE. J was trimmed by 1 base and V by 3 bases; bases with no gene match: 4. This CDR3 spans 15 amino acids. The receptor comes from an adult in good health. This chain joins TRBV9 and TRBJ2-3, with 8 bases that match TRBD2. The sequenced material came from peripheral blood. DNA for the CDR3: TGTGCCAGCAGCGCGAGGCGGGGGGGCACAGATACGCAGTATTTT. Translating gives CASSARRGGTDTQYF.